A selection of T cell receptor beta chains follows, all from one sample in a study of T-cell reconstitution after alpha-beta-depleted transplantation in children. TCRdb re-derived calls from the PCR reads in MiXCR, one entry per CDR3 protein. Of hundreds of thousands of distinct CDR3 sequences in the sample, roughly 13% are singletons; the top ten hold 0.79%. The starting material was PBMCs, obtained before TCRalphabeta/CD19-depleted stem cell transplant. The source of these receptors is a girl aged 2 to 9 with congenital amegakaryocytic thrombocytopenia, due to receive a stem cell transplant. Each CDR3 is given with its conserved first and last residue. Fields, in order: J gene, clone size, V gene, D gene, CDR3 protein, CDR3 DNA. A D gene is named only where the DNA matches it firmly. A row's size may be missing; if present it is once, few, many or a size class.

J gene: TRBJ2-7
clone size: NA
V gene: TRBV20-1
D gene: NA
CDR3 protein: CSARDPTSGTTNF
CDR3 DNA: TGCAGTGCTAGAGACCCAACTTCCGGGACAACTAACTTC

J gene: TRBJ2-7
clone size: NA
V gene: TRBV11-2
D gene: TRBD2
CDR3 protein: CASSFSSGGYEQYF
CDR3 DNA: TGTGCCAGCAGTTTTAGTTCGGGGGGGTACGAGCAGTACTTC

J gene: TRBJ2-7
clone size: few
V gene: TRBV5-1
D gene: TRBD2
CDR3 protein: CASSFGLAGLYEQYF
CDR3 DNA: TGCGCCAGCAGCTTCGGACTAGCGGGGCTGTACGAGCAGTACTTC

J gene: TRBJ1-1
clone size: many
V gene: TRBV15
D gene: NA
CDR3 protein: CATSNRRGNTEAFF
CDR3 DNA: TGTGCCACCAGCAACCGCCGTGGGAACACTGAAGCTTTCTTT

J gene: TRBJ1-4
clone size: many
V gene: TRBV20-1
D gene: NA
CDR3 protein: CSARVAREEKLFF
CDR3 DNA: TGCAGTGCTAGAGTGGCCCGGGAAGAAAAACTGTTTTTT

J gene: TRBJ2-2
clone size: few
V gene: TRBV4-1
D gene: TRBD2
CDR3 protein: CASSQGGLLAGPNTGELFF
CDR3 DNA: TGCGCCAGCAGCCAAGGGGGACTTCTAGCGGGACCGAACACCGGGGAGCTGTTTTTT

J gene: TRBJ2-7
clone size: many
V gene: TRBV9
D gene: NA
CDR3 protein: CASSVDGSSYEQYF
CDR3 DNA: TGTGCCAGCAGCGTAGACGGGAGTTCCTACGAGCAGTACTTC

J gene: TRBJ2-7
clone size: few
V gene: TRBV12-3/TRBV12-4
D gene: NA
CDR3 protein: CACSLVVGDRRTFHYEQYF
CDR3 DNA: TGTGCCTGCAGTTTAGTGGTCGGTGACAGACGAACATTCCACTACGAGCAGTACTTC

J gene: TRBJ2-5
clone size: many
V gene: TRBV12-3/TRBV12-4
D gene: NA
CDR3 protein: CASSFRAQGDQYF
CDR3 DNA: TGTGCCAGCAGTTTCCGGGCCCAAGGGGACCAGTACTTC

J gene: TRBJ2-7
clone size: NA
V gene: TRBV20-1
D gene: TRBD2
CDR3 protein: CSISGGRYEQYF
CDR3 DNA: TGCAGTATTAGCGGGGGACGCTACGAGCAGTACTTC

J gene: TRBJ1-4
clone size: NA
V gene: TRBV20-1
D gene: NA
CDR3 protein: CSAHTPTANEKLFF
CDR3 DNA: TGCAGTGCTCACACCCCCACAGCTAATGAAAAACTGTTTTTT

J gene: TRBJ2-7
clone size: NA
V gene: TRBV7-2
D gene: NA
CDR3 protein: CASSPTALRASSYEQYF
CDR3 DNA: TGTGCCAGCAGCCCAACCGCCCTCCGGGCGAGCTCCTACGAGCAGTACTTC

J gene: TRBJ2-5
clone size: NA
V gene: TRBV21-1
D gene: NA
CDR3 protein: CASSHPHGPGPKISIQETQYF
CDR3 DNA: TGTGCCAGCAGCCACCCTCATGGACCAGGCCCCAAAATTTCAATACAAGAGACCCAGTACTTC

J gene: TRBJ2-5
clone size: many
V gene: TRBV20-1
D gene: NA
CDR3 protein: CSALLGGRSQYF
CDR3 DNA: TGCAGTGCCCTACTAGGGGGTAGGTCCCAGTACTTC

J gene: TRBJ2-1
clone size: many
V gene: TRBV10-3
D gene: NA
CDR3 protein: CAISEEMGPNEQFF
CDR3 DNA: TGTGCCATCAGTGAGGAAATGGGGCCCAATGAGCAGTTCTTC

J gene: TRBJ2-1
clone size: many
V gene: TRBV5-1
D gene: TRBD2
CDR3 protein: CASSSGTRATYEQFF
CDR3 DNA: TGCGCCAGCAGCTCCGGGACTAGGGCTACCTATGAGCAGTTCTTC

J gene: TRBJ2-3
clone size: few
V gene: TRBV10-2
D gene: TRBD2
CDR3 protein: CASSEWSGSVDTQYF
CDR3 DNA: TGCGCCAGCAGTGAGTGGAGCGGGAGTGTAGATACGCAGTATTTT

J gene: TRBJ2-5
clone size: few
V gene: TRBV12-3/TRBV12-4
D gene: NA
CDR3 protein: CASSLAAKETQYF
CDR3 DNA: TGTGCCAGCAGTTTGGCAGCAAAAGAGACCCAGTACTTC

J gene: TRBJ1-1
clone size: many
V gene: TRBV20-1
D gene: NA
CDR3 protein: CSARDNPGEDTEAFF
CDR3 DNA: TGCAGTGCTAGAGATAATCCAGGGGAGGACACTGAAGCTTTCTTT

J gene: TRBJ2-3
clone size: many
V gene: TRBV29-1
D gene: TRBD2
CDR3 protein: CSVTSGSSTDTQYF
CDR3 DNA: TGCAGCGTAACTAGCGGGAGTAGCACAGATACGCAGTATTTT

J gene: TRBJ1-1
clone size: few
V gene: TRBV5-1
D gene: NA
CDR3 protein: CASSSRGVTEAFF
CDR3 DNA: TGCGCCAGCAGCTCCAGAGGGGTCACTGAAGCTTTCTTT

J gene: TRBJ2-7
clone size: few
V gene: TRBV12-3/TRBV12-4
D gene: NA
CDR3 protein: CASSLAGIAYEQYF
CDR3 DNA: TGTGCCAGCAGTTTAGCGGGAATTGCCTACGAGCAGTACTTC

J gene: TRBJ2-1
clone size: many
V gene: TRBV7-9
D gene: NA
CDR3 protein: CASSLVVARFYNEQFF
CDR3 DNA: TGTGCCAGCAGCTTAGTGGTGGCGAGGTTCTACAATGAGCAGTTCTTC

J gene: TRBJ2-1
clone size: NA
V gene: TRBV6-5
D gene: TRBD1
CDR3 protein: CASSYHGQAAYVLNEQFF
CDR3 DNA: TGTGCCAGCAGTTACCATGGACAGGCTGCTTACGTCTTAAATGAGCAGTTCTTC

J gene: TRBJ1-3
clone size: many
V gene: TRBV12-3/TRBV12-4
D gene: NA
CDR3 protein: CASSLGVPFSGNTIYF
CDR3 DNA: TGTGCCAGCAGTTTGGGTGTCCCGTTCTCTGGAAACACCATATATTTT

J gene: TRBJ1-1
clone size: many
V gene: TRBV20-1
D gene: NA
CDR3 protein: CSTRVLGNTEAFF
CDR3 DNA: TGCAGTACCCGGGTTTTGGGGAACACTGAAGCTTTCTTT

J gene: TRBJ2-7
clone size: NA
V gene: TRBV6-5
D gene: TRBD1
CDR3 protein: CASSYRRTGSSYEQYF
CDR3 DNA: TGTGCCAGCAGTTACCGACGGACAGGGAGCTCCTACGAGCAGTACTTC

J gene: TRBJ1-2
clone size: NA
V gene: TRBV7-9
D gene: TRBD1
CDR3 protein: CASSSSRDRGNYGYTF
CDR3 DNA: TGTGCCAGCAGCTCGTCCCGGGACAGGGGTAACTATGGCTACACCTTC

J gene: TRBJ2-7
clone size: many
V gene: TRBV5-1
D gene: NA
CDR3 protein: CASSAGSGYEQYF
CDR3 DNA: TGCGCCAGCAGCGCCGGGAGTGGATACGAGCAGTACTTC

J gene: TRBJ2-1
clone size: many
V gene: TRBV5-1
D gene: TRBD2
CDR3 protein: CASSFGTSGKDEQFF
CDR3 DNA: TGCGCCAGCAGCTTCGGGACTAGCGGGAAGGATGAGCAGTTCTTC

J gene: TRBJ2-2
clone size: few
V gene: TRBV7-9
D gene: NA
CDR3 protein: CASSFGLHANTGELFF
CDR3 DNA: TGTGCCAGCAGCTTTGGACTCCACGCGAACACCGGGGAGCTGTTTTTT

J gene: TRBJ1-6
clone size: NA
V gene: TRBV20-1
D gene: TRBD1
CDR3 protein: CSAKDRGTSPLHF
CDR3 DNA: TGCAGTGCTAAAGACAGGGGGACTTCACCCCTCCACTTT

J gene: TRBJ2-5
clone size: few
V gene: TRBV15
D gene: NA
CDR3 protein: CATSSFPAPQETQYF
CDR3 DNA: TGTGCCACCAGCTCCTTCCCAGCCCCCCAAGAGACCCAGTACTTC

J gene: TRBJ2-2
clone size: NA
V gene: TRBV29-1
D gene: NA
CDR3 protein: CSVVQGGTGELFF
CDR3 DNA: TGCAGCGTTGTTCAGGGGGGCACCGGGGAGCTGTTTTTT

J gene: TRBJ2-1
clone size: many
V gene: TRBV20-1
D gene: TRBD2
CDR3 protein: CSAKTSGAYNEQFF
CDR3 DNA: TGCAGTGCCAAGACTAGCGGGGCTTACAATGAGCAGTTCTTC

J gene: TRBJ2-4
clone size: NA
V gene: TRBV29-1
D gene: TRBD1
CDR3 protein: CSVGTGLDIQYF
CDR3 DNA: TGCAGCGTTGGGACAGGGCTCGACATTCAGTACTTC

J gene: TRBJ2-7
clone size: few
V gene: TRBV21-1
D gene: NA
CDR3 protein: CAARDWGLAFHEQYF
CDR3 DNA: TGTGCCGCACGGGATTGGGGACTAGCGTTCCACGAGCAGTACTTC

J gene: TRBJ2-3
clone size: many
V gene: TRBV20-1
D gene: TRBD2
CDR3 protein: CSATGTSEDTQYF
CDR3 DNA: TGCAGTGCAACCGGGACTAGTGAGGATACGCAGTATTTT

J gene: TRBJ2-5
clone size: NA
V gene: TRBV7-6
D gene: TRBD2
CDR3 protein: CASSLVLAPQETQYF
CDR3 DNA: TGTGCCAGCAGCTTAGTACTAGCGCCCCAAGAGACCCAGTACTTC

J gene: TRBJ2-7
clone size: few
V gene: TRBV7-3
D gene: NA
CDR3 protein: CASSHRIWLAHEQYF
CDR3 DNA: TGTGCCAGCAGCCATAGAATCTGGTTGGCCCACGAGCAGTACTTC

J gene: TRBJ2-5
clone size: many
V gene: TRBV5-1
D gene: NA
CDR3 protein: CASSSFYQETQYF
CDR3 DNA: TGCGCCAGCAGCTCGTTTTACCAAGAGACCCAGTACTTC

J gene: TRBJ2-1
clone size: NA
V gene: TRBV12-3/TRBV12-4
D gene: TRBD2
CDR3 protein: CASRAGLAGRNEQFF
CDR3 DNA: TGTGCCAGCAGGGCGGGACTAGCGGGCCGGAATGAGCAGTTCTTC

J gene: TRBJ2-2
clone size: NA
V gene: TRBV14
D gene: NA
CDR3 protein: CASSPGPYGELFF
CDR3 DNA: TGTGCCAGCAGCCCTGGACCTTACGGGGAGCTGTTTTTT

J gene: TRBJ1-2
clone size: few
V gene: TRBV18
D gene: NA
CDR3 protein: CASSPPGADAGYTF
CDR3 DNA: TGTGCCAGCTCACCACCGGGGGCTGACGCGGGCTACACCTTC

J gene: TRBJ2-3
clone size: NA
V gene: TRBV9
D gene: TRBD2
CDR3 protein: CASSVSSGPTDTQYF
CDR3 DNA: TGTGCCAGCAGCGTATCTAGCGGCCCCACAGATACGCAGTATTTT

J gene: TRBJ1-2
clone size: many
V gene: TRBV6-1
D gene: NA
CDR3 protein: CASTHLWPIINRHTF
CDR3 DNA: TGTGCCAGCACCCATTTATGGCCAATTATTAATCGACACACCTTC

J gene: TRBJ2-7
clone size: NA
V gene: TRBV12-3/TRBV12-4
D gene: TRBD1
CDR3 protein: CASGQGSEQYF
CDR3 DNA: TGTGCCAGCGGACAGGGGAGCGAGCAGTACTTC

J gene: TRBJ2-7
clone size: NA
V gene: TRBV5-1
D gene: NA
CDR3 protein: CASSPGTSPYEQYF
CDR3 DNA: TGCGCCAGCAGCCCCGGAACTAGCCCCTACGAGCAGTACTTC

J gene: TRBJ2-7
clone size: few
V gene: TRBV5-1
D gene: NA
CDR3 protein: CASSLEYFRATVEQYF
CDR3 DNA: TGCGCCAGCAGCTTGGAATATTTCAGGGCCACGGTCGAGCAGTACTTC

J gene: TRBJ2-3
clone size: once
V gene: TRBV7-6
D gene: NA
CDR3 protein: CAGGDPPDTQYF
CDR3 DNA: TGTGCCGGCGGGGATCCCCCGGATACGCAGTATTTT

J gene: TRBJ2-3
clone size: NA
V gene: TRBV10-3
D gene: TRBD2
CDR3 protein: CAISNPLAGVDTQYF
CDR3 DNA: TGTGCCATCAGTAACCCACTAGCGGGAGTAGATACGCAGTATTTT

J gene: TRBJ2-5
clone size: few
V gene: TRBV12-3/TRBV12-4
D gene: NA
CDR3 protein: CASSLRVSSGKTQYF
CDR3 DNA: TGTGCCAGCAGTTTACGAGTCTCTAGTGGGAAGACCCAGTACTTC

J gene: TRBJ2-2
clone size: many
V gene: TRBV4-2
D gene: TRBD2
CDR3 protein: CASSHTSGRTGELFF
CDR3 DNA: TGTGCCAGCAGCCATACTAGCGGGAGAACCGGGGAGCTGTTTTTT

J gene: TRBJ1-6
clone size: NA
V gene: TRBV4-2
D gene: NA
CDR3 protein: CASSQVSMANPPLHF
CDR3 DNA: TGTGCCAGCAGCCAAGTTTCCATGGCGAATCCACCCCTCCACTTT

J gene: TRBJ2-5
clone size: few
V gene: TRBV7-9
D gene: TRBD1
CDR3 protein: CASSNRGTEQETQYF
CDR3 DNA: TGTGCCAGCAGCAACCGAGGGACAGAGCAAGAGACCCAGTACTTC